A selection of T cell receptor beta chains follows, all from one sample in a study of blood T cells in healthy people across ages. One entry per CDR3 protein, called by TCRdb with MiXCR from the 5' RACE reads. The sample shows hundreds of thousands of distinct CDR3 sequences, roughly 35% of them seen only once. Sequenced sample: blood. The receptor set was obtained from a man aged 18 to 30 in good health. Both conserved end residues are part of each CDR3. The order of the fields is V gene, D gene, clone size, J gene, CDR3 protein, CDR3 DNA. A D gene is named only where the DNA matches it firmly. Not all rows give a size; the values are once, few, many and, for expanded clones, a class.

>TRBV4-1|TRBD1|NA|TRBJ1-1
CASSQLYRLGMDRGGQAFF
TGCGCCAGCAGCCAATTGTATCGTTTAGGGATGGACAGGGGAGGACAAGCTTTCTTT
>TRBV5-1|TRBD2|NA|TRBJ2-3
CASSVNSGSSTDTQYF
TGCGCCAGCAGCGTTAATAGCGGGAGTAGCACAGATACGCAGTATTTT
>TRBV4-3|TRBD1|NA|TRBJ1-2
CASSQETLDRGLNYGYTF
TGCGCCAGCAGCCAAGAGACCCTGGACAGGGGATTAAACTATGGCTACACCTTC
>TRBV6-1|TRBD2|NA|TRBJ2-1
CASSGGLATLTEQFF
TGTGCCAGCAGTGGGGGACTAGCGACTTTGACTGAGCAGTTCTTC
>TRBV5-1|NA|NA|TRBJ1-6
CASSLMEGSSPLHF
TGCGCCAGCAGCTTGATGGAGGGTAGTTCACCCCTCCACTTT
>TRBV20-1|TRBD1|NA|TRBJ2-3
CSANAGQESTDTQYF
TGCAGTGCTAACGCAGGACAGGAGAGCACAGATACGCAGTATTTT
>TRBV12-3/TRBV12-4|TRBD1|few|TRBJ2-2
CASSLRGRVDTGELFF
TGTGCCAGCAGTTTAAGGGGGCGCGTCGACACCGGGGAGCTGTTTTTT
>TRBV12-3/TRBV12-4|NA|once|TRBJ1-6
CASSVGADNSPLHF
TGTGCCAGCAGTGTCGGGGCCGACAATTCACCCCTCCACTTT
>TRBV6-6|NA|few|TRBJ1-2
CASKEGTKANYGYTF
TGTGCCAGCAAAGAAGGGACAAAAGCTAACTATGGCTACACCTTC
>TRBV29-1|NA|few|TRBJ1-1
CSGRGGGTEAFF
TGCAGCGGAAGGGGCGGCGGTACTGAAGCTTTCTTT
>TRBV7-6|TRBD1|NA|TRBJ1-4
CASSPLTGGRPEKLFF
TGTGCCAGCAGCCCGCTAACAGGGGGCCGACCTGAAAAACTGTTTTTT
>TRBV20-1|NA|few|TRBJ1-5
CSARGRGARQPQHF
TGCAGTGCTCGCGGACGGGGGGCCAGGCAGCCCCAGCATTTT
>TRBV2|TRBD1|few|TRBJ1-2
CASNDGQGAHGYTF
TGTGCCAGCAACGACGGACAGGGGGCGCATGGCTACACCTTC
>TRBV14|NA|few|TRBJ1-1
CASSQDWSAVLSGLNTEAFF
TGTGCCAGCAGCCAAGATTGGTCTGCGGTGTTATCAGGCCTGAACACTGAAGCTTTCTTT
>TRBV12-3/TRBV12-4|TRBD1|NA|TRBJ2-3
CASSSKTGGRADTQYF
TGTGCCAGCAGTTCCAAGACAGGGGGGAGAGCAGATACGCAGTATTTT
>TRBV12-3/TRBV12-4|NA|many|TRBJ2-7
CASSRDGAYEQYF
TGTGCCAGCAGCCGGGACGGCGCCTACGAGCAGTACTTC
>TRBV7-2|TRBD1|few|TRBJ2-2
CASSSDRTGELFF
TGTGCCAGCAGCTCGGACAGGACCGGGGAGCTGTTTTTT
>TRBV14|TRBD1|NA|TRBJ2-7
CASSQDLWTGSSYNEQYF
TGTGCCAGCAGCCAAGATCTCTGGACAGGGAGCTCCTACAATGAGCAGTACTTC
>TRBV20-1|NA|NA|TRBJ2-3
CSARAAPGDLFTDTQYF
TGCAGTGCTAGAGCCGCTCCGGGAGACCTTTTCACAGATACGCAGTATTTT
>TRBV7-9|TRBD1|few|TRBJ1-1
CASSSGQGEAFF
TGTGCCAGCAGCTCCGGACAGGGAGAAGCTTTCTTT
>TRBV7-9|NA|NA|TRBJ2-6
CASSPQGSGANVPTF
TGTGCCAGCAGCCCGCAGGGCTCTGGGGCCAACGTCCCGACTTTC
>TRBV20-1|NA|few|TRBJ2-3
CSARVPSTDTQYF
TGCAGTGCTAGGGTCCCTAGCACAGATACGCAGTATTTT
>TRBV24-1|TRBD1|few|TRBJ2-1
CATSDMPGQGVVGQFF
TGTGCCACCAGTGATATGCCGGGACAGGGTGTTGTTGGTCAGTTCTTC
>TRBV5-1|NA|NA|TRBJ1-6
CASSVDRVAAPLHF
TGCGCCAGCAGCGTTGATAGGGTGGCTGCACCCCTCCACTTT
>TRBV20-1|TRBD2|NA|TRBJ2-1
CSAISGLAGYEQFF
TGCAGTGCTATCTCGGGACTAGCGGGCTATGAGCAGTTCTTC
>TRBV4-1|TRBD1|many|TRBJ2-3
CASSQQQGASTDTQYF
TGCGCCAGCAGCCAACAACAGGGGGCTAGCACAGATACGCAGTATTTT
>TRBV7-4|NA|NA|TRBJ2-4
CASSLVGVPLAKNIQYF
TGTGCCAGCAGCTTAGTCGGGGTCCCCTTAGCCAAAAACATTCAGTACTTC
>TRBV4-2|NA|many|TRBJ2-3
CASSPRQATTDTQYF
TGTGCCAGCAGCCCTAGACAGGCAACCACAGATACGCAGTATTTT
>TRBV25-1|TRBD2|NA|TRBJ2-4
CASSELGTSSLLHPEQYF
TGTGCCAGCAGTGAATTAGGGACTAGCTCCCTCTTGCATCCTGAGCAGTACTTC
>TRBV3-1|NA|NA|TRBJ2-7
CASSPRGSPYSYEQYF
TGTGCCAGCAGCCCCCGGGGTAGCCCGTACTCCTACGAGCAGTACTTC
>TRBV7-2|NA|NA|TRBJ2-5
CASSLVLGRQETQYF
TGTGCCAGCAGCTTAGTTCTGGGGCGGCAAGAGACCCAGTACTTC
>TRBV3-1|NA|NA|TRBJ1-4
CASSSTTGNEKLFF
TGTGCCAGCAGCAGCACAACGGGCAATGAAAAACTGTTTTTT